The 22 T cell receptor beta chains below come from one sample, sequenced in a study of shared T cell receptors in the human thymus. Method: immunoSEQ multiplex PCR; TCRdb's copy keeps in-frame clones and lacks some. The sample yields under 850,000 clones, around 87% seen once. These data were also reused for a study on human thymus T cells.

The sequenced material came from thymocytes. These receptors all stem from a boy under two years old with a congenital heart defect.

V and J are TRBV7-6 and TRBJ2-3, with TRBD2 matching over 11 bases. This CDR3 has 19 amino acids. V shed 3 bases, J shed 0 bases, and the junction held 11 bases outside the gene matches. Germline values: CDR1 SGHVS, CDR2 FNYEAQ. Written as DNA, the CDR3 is TGTGCCAGCAGCTTGCCTAAGGACCCTAGCGGGAGGAGCACAGATACGCAGTATTTT. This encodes CASSLPKDPSGRSTDTQYF.

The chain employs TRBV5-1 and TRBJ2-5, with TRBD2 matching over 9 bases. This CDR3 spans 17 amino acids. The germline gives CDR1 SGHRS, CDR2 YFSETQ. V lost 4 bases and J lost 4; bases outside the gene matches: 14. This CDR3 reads CASSAPGLAAPRETQYF. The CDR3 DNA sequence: TGCGCCAGCAGCGCGCCGGGACTAGCAGCCCCCAGAGAGACCCAGTACTTC.

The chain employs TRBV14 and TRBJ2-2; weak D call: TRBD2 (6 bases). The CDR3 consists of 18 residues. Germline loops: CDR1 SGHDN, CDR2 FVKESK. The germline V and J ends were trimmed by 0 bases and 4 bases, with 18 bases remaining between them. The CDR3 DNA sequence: TGTGCCAGCAGCCAAGAGCATGGAGGGAGTTGTAGCACCGGGGAGCTGTTTTTT. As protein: CASSQEHGGSCSTGELFF.

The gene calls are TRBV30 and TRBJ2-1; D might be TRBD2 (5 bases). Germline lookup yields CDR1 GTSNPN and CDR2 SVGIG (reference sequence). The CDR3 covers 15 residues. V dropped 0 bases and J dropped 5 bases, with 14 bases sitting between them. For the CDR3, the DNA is TGTGCCTGGAGTGTACACGGGAATCTCCACAATGAGCAGTTCTTC. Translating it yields CAWSVHGNLHNEQFF. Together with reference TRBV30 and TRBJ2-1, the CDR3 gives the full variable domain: SQTIHQWPATLVQPVGSPLSLECTVEGTSNPNLYWYRQAAGRGLQLLFYSVGIGQISSEVPQNLSASRPQDRQFILSSKKLLLSDSGFYLCAWSVHGNLHNEQFFGPGTRLTVL.

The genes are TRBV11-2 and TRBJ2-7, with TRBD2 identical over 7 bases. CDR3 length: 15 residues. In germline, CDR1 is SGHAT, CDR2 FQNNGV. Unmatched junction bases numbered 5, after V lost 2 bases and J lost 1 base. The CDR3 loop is CASSLLREWSYEQYF. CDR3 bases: TGTGCCAGCAGCTTACTGCGGGAGTGGTCCTACGAGCAGTACTTC.

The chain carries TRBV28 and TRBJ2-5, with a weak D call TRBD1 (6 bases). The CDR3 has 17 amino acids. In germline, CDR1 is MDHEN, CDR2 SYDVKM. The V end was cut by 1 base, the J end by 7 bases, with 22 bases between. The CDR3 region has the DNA TGTGCCAGCAGTTTATTCAGGGGAACCCTCGCGCGGGTGACCCAGTACTTC. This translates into CASSLFRGTLARVTQYF.

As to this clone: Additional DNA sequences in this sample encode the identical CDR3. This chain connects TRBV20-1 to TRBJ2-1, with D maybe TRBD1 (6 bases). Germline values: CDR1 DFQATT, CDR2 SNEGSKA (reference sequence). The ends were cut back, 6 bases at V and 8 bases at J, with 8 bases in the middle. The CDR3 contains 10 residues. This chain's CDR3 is CSAAGDEQFF. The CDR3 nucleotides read TGCAGTGCCGCAGGGGATGAGCAGTTCTTC.

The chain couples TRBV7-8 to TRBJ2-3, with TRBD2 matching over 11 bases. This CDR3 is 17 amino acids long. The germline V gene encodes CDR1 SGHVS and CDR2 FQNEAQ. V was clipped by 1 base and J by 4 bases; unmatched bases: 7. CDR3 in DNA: TGTGCCAGCAGCTTAGGTATAGGTAGCGGGGGGGCAGATACGCAGTATTTT. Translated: CASSLGIGSGGADTQYF.

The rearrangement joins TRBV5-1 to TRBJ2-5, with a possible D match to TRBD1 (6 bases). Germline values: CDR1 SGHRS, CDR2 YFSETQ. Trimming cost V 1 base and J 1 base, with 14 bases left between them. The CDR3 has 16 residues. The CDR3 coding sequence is TGCGCCAGCAGCTTGTGCCAGGGGTCTACCCAAGAGACCCAGTACTTC. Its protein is CASSLCQGSTQETQYF.

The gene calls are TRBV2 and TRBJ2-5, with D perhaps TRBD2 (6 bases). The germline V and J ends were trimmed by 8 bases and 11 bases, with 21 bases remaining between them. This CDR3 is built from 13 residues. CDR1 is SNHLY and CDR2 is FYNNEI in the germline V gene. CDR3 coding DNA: TGTGCCAGCTTATTTGAGTTACCGGGGGAGCAGTACTTC. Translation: CASLFELPGEQYF.

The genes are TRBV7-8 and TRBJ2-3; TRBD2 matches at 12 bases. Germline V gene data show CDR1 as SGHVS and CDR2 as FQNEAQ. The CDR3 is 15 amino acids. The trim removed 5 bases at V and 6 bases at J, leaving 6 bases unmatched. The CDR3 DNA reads TGTGCCAGCAGCCCCTGGACTAGCGGGATGGATACGCAGTATTTT. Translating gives CASSPWTSGMDTQYF.

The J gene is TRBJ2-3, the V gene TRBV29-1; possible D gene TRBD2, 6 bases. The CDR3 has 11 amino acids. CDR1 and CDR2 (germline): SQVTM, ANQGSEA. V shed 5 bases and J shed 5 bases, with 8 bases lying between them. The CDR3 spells CSVWRGDTQYF. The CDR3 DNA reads TGCAGCGTTTGGCGGGGAGATACGCAGTATTTT.

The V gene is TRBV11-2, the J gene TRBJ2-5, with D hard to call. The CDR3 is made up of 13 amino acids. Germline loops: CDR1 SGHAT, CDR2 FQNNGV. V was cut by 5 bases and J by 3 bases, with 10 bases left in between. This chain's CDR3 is CASSRGMEETQYF. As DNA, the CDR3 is TGTGCCAGCAGCCGCGGAATGGAAGAGACCCAGTACTTC. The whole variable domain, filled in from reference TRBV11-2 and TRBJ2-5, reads EAGVAQSPRYKIIEKRQSVAFWCNPISGHATLYWYQQILGQGPKLLIQFQNNGVVDDSQLPKDRFSAERLKGVDSTLKIQPAKLEDSAVYLCASSRGMEETQYFGPGTRLLVL.

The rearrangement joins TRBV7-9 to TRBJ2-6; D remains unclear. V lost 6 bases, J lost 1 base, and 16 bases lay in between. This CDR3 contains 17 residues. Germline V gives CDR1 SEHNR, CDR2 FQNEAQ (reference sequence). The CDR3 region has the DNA TGTGCCAGCAGTCCTACTAAGTCCCGGTCTGGGGCCAACGTCCTGACTTTC. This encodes CASSPTKSRSGANVLTF. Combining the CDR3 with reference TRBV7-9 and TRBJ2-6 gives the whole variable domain DTGVSQNPRHKITKRGQNVTFRCDPISEHNRLYWYRQTLGQGPEFLTYFQNEAQLEKSRLLSDRFSAERPKGSFSTLEIQRTEQGDSAMYLCASSPTKSRSGANVLTFGAGSRLTVL.

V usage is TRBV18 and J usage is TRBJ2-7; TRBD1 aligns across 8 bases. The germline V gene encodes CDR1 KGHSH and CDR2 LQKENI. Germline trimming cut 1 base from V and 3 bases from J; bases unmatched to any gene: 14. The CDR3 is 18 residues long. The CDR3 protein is CASSPRDRPRRGLYEQYF. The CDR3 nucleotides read TGTGCCAGCTCACCACGGGACAGGCCTAGACGGGGTCTCTACGAGCAGTACTTC.

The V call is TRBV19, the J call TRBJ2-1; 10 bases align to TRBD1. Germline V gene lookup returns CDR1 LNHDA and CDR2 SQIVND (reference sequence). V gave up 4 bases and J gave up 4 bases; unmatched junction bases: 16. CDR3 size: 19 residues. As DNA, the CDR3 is TGTGCCAGTAGTACCCGGACAGGGGGTGGCGGAGAGAGTTACAATGAGCAGTTCTTC. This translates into CASSTRTGGGGESYNEQFF.

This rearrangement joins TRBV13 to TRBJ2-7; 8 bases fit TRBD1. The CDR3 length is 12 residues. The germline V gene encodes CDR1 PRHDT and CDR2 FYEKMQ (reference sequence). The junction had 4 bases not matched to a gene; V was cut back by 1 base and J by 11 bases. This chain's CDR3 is CASSLEPGQEYF. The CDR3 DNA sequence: TGTGCCAGCAGCTTAGAACCGGGACAGGAGTACTTC.

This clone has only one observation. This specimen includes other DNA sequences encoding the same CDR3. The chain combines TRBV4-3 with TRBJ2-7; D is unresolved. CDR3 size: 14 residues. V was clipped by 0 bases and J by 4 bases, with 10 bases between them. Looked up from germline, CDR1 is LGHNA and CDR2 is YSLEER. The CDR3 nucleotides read TGCGCCAGCAGCCAAGATACTTCCTCATACGAGCAGTACTTC. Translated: CASSQDTSSYEQYF.

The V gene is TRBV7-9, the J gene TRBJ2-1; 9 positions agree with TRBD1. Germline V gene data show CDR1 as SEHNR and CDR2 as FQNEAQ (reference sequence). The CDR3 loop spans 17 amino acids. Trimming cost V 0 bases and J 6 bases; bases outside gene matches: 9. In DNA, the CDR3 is TGTGCCAGCAGCTTAGCAAACAGGGGGCAGTTGGGCAATGAGCAGTTCTTC. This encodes CASSLANRGQLGNEQFF.

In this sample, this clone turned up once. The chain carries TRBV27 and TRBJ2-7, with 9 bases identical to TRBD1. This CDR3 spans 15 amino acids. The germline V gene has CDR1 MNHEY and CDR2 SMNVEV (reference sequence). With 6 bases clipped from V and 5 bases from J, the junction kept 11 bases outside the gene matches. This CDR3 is CASRVRDRAKDEQYF. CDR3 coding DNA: TGTGCCAGCAGGGTCCGGGACAGGGCGAAGGACGAGCAGTACTTC.

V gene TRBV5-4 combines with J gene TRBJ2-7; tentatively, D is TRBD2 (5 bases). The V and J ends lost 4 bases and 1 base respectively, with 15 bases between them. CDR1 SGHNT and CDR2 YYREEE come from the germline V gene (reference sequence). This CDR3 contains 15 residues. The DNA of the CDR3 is TGTGCCAGCAGCAATGGGGAGACGGCATCCTACGAGCAGTACTTC. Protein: CASSNGETASYEQYF.

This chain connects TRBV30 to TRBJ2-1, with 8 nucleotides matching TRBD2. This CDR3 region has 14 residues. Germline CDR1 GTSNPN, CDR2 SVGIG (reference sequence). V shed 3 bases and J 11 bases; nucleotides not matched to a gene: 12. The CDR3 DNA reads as TGTGCCTGGAGGGGGTACTTAGAGCGGGGGAAGCAGTTCTTC. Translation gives CAWRGYLERGKQFF.